This is a list of T cell receptor beta chains from one sample in a study of response to subunit inactivated influenza vaccine. TCRdb called the RT-PCR reads again in MiXCR, with one record for every CDR3 protein. The sample lists 530,000 or so distinct CDR3 sequences; over 25% were seen once. The sample consisted of CD4+ T cells sorted from PBMCs, taken 5 days after vaccination. Receptor source: a man aged 45-65 years who received an inactivated influenza vaccine. Each CDR3 is given with its conserved first and last residue.

V gene,CDR3 protein
TRBV18,CASSPNRETQYF
TRBV2,CASSHSGKNTEAFF
TRBV12-3/TRBV12-4,CASSTLGQGTETQYF
TRBV14,CASSQYHGGFNEQFF
TRBV20-1,CSARVPGLIYEQFF
TRBV6-2/TRBV6-3,CASSYLFGAPQQDTQYF
TRBV27,CASSLSVLAVYNEQFF
TRBV4-3,CASSPAAGFDIYEQYF
TRBV7-3,CASSSPDRDEQYF
TRBV29-1,CSASTGLSGNEQFF
TRBV7-9,CASSPRTGKETQYF
TRBV7-9,CASSHPKGRVYNEQFF
TRBV7-9,CASSLFQGGSYEQYF
TRBV11-2,CASSGGQGPYQETQYF
TRBV10-3,CAISQGLDGSYEQYF
TRBV20-1,CSARAAWGDTEAFF
TRBV20-1,CSAREGGVMNTQYF
TRBV7-9,CASSPRDRGHRTEAFF
TRBV5-1,CASSFRLAVSTDTQYF
TRBV2,CASSVDTGGYTF
TRBV6-2/TRBV6-3,CASRSKGLAAPWKQFF
TRBV7-8,CASSSERGSPLHF
TRBV10-3,CAISEGLGGREQYF
TRBV3-1,CASSPSDSSEQYF
TRBV21-1,CASSKVDRTFLYEQYF
TRBV29-1,CSVVAGGINEQFF
TRBV12-3/TRBV12-4,CASGGGETYNEQFF
TRBV6-1,CASSPRLGSQPQHF
TRBV12-3/TRBV12-4,CASRGTSGGQDTQYF
TRBV2,CASSGQGYTQYF
TRBV2,CASSVGGRYGYTF
TRBV5-1,CASSLGFSSTDTQYF
TRBV9,CASSVAQLNTEAFF
TRBV12-3/TRBV12-4,CASSSTANQPQHF
TRBV11-1,CASSLWKTWGAATGELFF
TRBV7-9,CASSHRVQGFSDTQYF
TRBV29-1,CSVVGDWMTSSYNEQFF
TRBV2,CASSAGGANTGELFF
TRBV5-1,CASSSDASGLFNEQFF
TRBV29-1,CSVANDRAYEQYF
TRBV6-2/TRBV6-3,CASSKLAGAPYEQYF
TRBV20-1,CSAGSGSGASPLHF
TRBV18,CASSAQGMNTEAFF
TRBV7-3,CASSQQGGEQYF
TRBV4-3,CASSPGITRSYEQYF
TRBV20-1,CSARQAGGSTEAFF